This TCR beta chain was captured in a study of early T cells in non-severe SARS-CoV-2 infection. Molecules of cDNA were individually given unique molecular identifiers that were attached to them. TCRdb itself ran the 5' RACE reads through MiXCR, one entry per CDR3 protein. Among over 90,000 distinct CDR3 sequences listed, around 12% were seen once. The germline CDR1 and CDR2 sequences are MNHEY and SVGAGI. The CDR3 extends over 14 amino acids. Trimming shortened V by 6 bases and J by 2 bases, and 14 bases separated the two germline ends. This sequence originates from an adult who was a healthcare worker with PCR-confirmed SARS-CoV-2 infection or an uninfected control (not recorded which). The chain carries TRBV6-5 and TRBJ2-7; possibly TRBD2 for D (6 bases). Sequenced material: whole blood. CDR3 protein: CASSRREGPYEQYF. The CDR3 region has the DNA TGTGCCAGCAGCAGGAGGGAAGGACCCTACGAGCAGTACTTC.